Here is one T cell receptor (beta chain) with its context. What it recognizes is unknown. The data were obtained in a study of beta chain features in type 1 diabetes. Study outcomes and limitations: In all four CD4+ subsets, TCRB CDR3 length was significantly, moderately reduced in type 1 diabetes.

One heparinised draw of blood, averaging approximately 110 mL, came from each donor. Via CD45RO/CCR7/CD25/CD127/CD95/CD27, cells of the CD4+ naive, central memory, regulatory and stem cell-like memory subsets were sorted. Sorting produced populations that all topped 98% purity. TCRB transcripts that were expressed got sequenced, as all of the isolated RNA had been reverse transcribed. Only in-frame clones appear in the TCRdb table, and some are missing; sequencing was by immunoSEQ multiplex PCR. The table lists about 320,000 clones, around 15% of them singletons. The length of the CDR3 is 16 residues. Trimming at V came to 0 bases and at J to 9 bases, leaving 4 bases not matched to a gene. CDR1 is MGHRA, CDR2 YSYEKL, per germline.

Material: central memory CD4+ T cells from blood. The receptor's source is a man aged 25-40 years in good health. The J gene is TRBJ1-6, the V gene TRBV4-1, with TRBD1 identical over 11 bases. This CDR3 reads CASSQEGTGGRSPLHF. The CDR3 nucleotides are TGCGCCAGCAGCCAAGAAGGGACAGGGGGGCGTTCACCCCTCCACTTT.